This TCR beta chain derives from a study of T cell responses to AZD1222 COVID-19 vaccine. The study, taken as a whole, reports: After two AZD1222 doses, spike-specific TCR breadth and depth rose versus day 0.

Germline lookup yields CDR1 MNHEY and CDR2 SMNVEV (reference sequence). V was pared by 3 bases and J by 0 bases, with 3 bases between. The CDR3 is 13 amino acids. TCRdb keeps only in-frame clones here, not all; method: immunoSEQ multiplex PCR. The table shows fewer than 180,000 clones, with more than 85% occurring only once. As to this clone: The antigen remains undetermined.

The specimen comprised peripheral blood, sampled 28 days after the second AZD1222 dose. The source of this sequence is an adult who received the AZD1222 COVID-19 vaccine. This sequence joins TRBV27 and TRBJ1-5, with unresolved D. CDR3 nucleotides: TGTGCCAGCAGTTTCCTTAGCAATCAGCCCCAGCATTTT. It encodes CASSFLSNQPQHF.